This TCR beta chain was retrieved from a study of CD4 T cells in relation to SARS-CoV-2 and coronaviruses. Study in general: No peptide or an HIV-1 Nef peptide pool served as negative control.

Concerning this clone itself: Its specificity is unknown.

V lost 5 bases to trimming and J lost 1 base, with 8 bases between them. This CDR3 has 13 residues. Assay used: immunoSEQ multiplex PCR; TCRdb lists only in-frame clones, some missing. Of about 21,000 clones listed, roughly 79% were seen once; the top ten hold 15% to 20%. Before the COVID-19 pandemic, during about 2010-2019, CD4+ T cells were taken from unexposed donors. The cells were cultured for about ten days before CD4+ T cells were isolated. Sample: CD4+ T cells from PBMCs, cultured in vitro. This TCR came from a human donor in good health. V usage is TRBV12-3 or TRBV12-4 and J usage is TRBJ1-2, with D uncertain. This CDR3 reads CASSQTFNYGYTF. The CDR3 bases are TGTGCCAGCAGTCAGACTTTTAACTATGGCTACACCTTC.